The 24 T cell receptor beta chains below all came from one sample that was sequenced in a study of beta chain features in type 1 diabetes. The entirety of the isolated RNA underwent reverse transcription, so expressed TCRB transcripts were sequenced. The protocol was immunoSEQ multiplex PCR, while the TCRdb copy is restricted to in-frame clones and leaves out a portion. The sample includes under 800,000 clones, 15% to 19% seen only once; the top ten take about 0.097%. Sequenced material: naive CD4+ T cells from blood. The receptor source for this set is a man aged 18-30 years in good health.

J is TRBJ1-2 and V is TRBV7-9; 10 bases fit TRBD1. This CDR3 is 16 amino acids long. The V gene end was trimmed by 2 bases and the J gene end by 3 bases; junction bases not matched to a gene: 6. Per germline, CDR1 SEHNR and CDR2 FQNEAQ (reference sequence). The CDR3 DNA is TGTGCCAGCAGCTTAAGACAGGGGGCAGGAGACTATGGCTACACCTTC. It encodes CASSLRQGAGDYGYTF.

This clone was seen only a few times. The CDR3 loop reads CASSLAGGPGTGELFF. The CDR3 DNA follows: TGCGCCAGCAGTCTAGCGGGAGGGCCGGGCACCGGGGAGCTGTTTTTT. J is TRBJ2-2 and V is TRBV4-1; 12 bases are shared with TRBD2. The V gene's germline CDR1 is MGHRA and CDR2 YSYEKL. The V gene end was trimmed by 6 bases and the J gene end by 4 bases; junction bases not matched to a gene: 6. The CDR3 is made up of 16 amino acids.

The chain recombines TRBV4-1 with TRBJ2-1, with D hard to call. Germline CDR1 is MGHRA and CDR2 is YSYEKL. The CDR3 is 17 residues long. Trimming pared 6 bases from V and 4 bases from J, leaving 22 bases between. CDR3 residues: CASRSISLATPYNEQFF. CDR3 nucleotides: TGCGCCAGCAGGTCAATAAGCCTCGCGACACCTTACAATGAGCAGTTCTTC.

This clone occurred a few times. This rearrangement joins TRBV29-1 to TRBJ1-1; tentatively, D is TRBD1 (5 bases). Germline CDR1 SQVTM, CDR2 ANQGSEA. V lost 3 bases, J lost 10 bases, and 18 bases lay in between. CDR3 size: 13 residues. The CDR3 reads CSVDFGGLAAAFF. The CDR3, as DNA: TGCAGCGTTGATTTTGGGGGTCTGGCGGCAGCTTTCTTT.

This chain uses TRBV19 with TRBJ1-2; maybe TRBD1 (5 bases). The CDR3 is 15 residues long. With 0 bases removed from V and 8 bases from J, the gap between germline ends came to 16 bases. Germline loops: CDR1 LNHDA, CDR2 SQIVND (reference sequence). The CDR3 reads CASSIDLGGRGGYTF. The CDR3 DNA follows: TGTGCCAGTAGTATAGACCTCGGGGGAAGAGGAGGCTACACCTTC.

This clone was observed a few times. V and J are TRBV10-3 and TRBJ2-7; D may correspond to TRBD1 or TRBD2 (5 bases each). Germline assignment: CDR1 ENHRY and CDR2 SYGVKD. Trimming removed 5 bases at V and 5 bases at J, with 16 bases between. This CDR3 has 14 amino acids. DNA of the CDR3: TGTGCCATCAGTCCCGTGACCCGGGGCAACGAGCAGTACTTC. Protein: CAISPVTRGNEQYF.

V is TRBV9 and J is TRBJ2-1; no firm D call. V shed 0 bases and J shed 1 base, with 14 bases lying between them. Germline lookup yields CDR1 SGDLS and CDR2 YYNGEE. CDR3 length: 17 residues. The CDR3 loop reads CASSVGLPVRSYNEQFF. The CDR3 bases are TGTGCCAGCAGCGTAGGGCTCCCTGTGCGATCCTACAATGAGCAGTTCTTC.

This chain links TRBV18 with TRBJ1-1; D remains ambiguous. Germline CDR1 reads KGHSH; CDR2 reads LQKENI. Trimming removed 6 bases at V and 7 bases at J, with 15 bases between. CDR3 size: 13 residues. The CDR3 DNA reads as TGTGCCAGCTCTCCGTTATCTTGGAATGAAGCTTTCTTT. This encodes CASSPLSWNEAFF. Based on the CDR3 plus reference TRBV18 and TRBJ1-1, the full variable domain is NAGVMQNPRHLVRRRGQEARLRCSPMKGHSHVYWYRQLPEEGLKFMVYLQKENIIDESGMPKERFSAEFPKEGPSILRIQQVVRGDSAAYFCASSPLSWNEAFFGQGTRLTVV.

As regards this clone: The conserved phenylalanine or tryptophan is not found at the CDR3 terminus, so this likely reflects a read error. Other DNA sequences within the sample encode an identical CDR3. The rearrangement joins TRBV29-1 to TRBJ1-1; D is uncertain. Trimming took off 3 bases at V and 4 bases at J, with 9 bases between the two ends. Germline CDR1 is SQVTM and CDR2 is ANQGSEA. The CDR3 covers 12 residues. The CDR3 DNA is TGCAGCGTTGAGGGAATTGGCACTGAAGCTTTCCTT. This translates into CSVEGIGTEAFL.

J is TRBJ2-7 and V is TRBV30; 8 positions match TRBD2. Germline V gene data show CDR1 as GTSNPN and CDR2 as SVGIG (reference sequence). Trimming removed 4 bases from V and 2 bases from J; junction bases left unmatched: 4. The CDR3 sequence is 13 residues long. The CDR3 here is CAWNPGGPYEQYF. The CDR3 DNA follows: TGTGCCTGGAATCCGGGGGGGCCCTACGAGCAGTACTTC.

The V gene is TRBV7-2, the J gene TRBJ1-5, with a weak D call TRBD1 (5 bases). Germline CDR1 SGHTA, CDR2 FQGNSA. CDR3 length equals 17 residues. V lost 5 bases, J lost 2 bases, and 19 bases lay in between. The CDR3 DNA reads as TGTGCCAGCAGCCCCCCGAGGGGTACTTTGGGCAATCAGCCCCAGCATTTT. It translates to CASSPPRGTLGNQPQHF.

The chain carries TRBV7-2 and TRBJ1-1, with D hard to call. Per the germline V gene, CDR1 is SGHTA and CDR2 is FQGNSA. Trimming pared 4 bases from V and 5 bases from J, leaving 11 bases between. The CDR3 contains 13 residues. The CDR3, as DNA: TGTGCCAGCAGCTCCTACGCGAATACTGAAGCTTTCTTT. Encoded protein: CASSSYANTEAFF.

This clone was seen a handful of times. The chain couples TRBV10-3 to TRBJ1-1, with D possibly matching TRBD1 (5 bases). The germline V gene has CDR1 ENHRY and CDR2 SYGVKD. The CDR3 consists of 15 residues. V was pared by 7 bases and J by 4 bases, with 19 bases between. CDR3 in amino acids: CAITATGALGTEAFF. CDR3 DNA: TGTGCCATCACGGCAACCGGGGCCTTAGGCACTGAAGCTTTCTTT.

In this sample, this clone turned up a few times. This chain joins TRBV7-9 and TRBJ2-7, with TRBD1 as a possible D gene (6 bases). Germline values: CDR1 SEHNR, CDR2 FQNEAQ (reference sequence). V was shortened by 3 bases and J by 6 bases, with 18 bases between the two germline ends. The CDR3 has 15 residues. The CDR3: CASSFPGTRIAEQYF. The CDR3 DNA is TGTGCCAGCAGCTTCCCGGGGACAAGGATTGCCGAGCAGTACTTC. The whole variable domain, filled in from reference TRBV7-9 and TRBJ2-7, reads DTGVSQNPRHKITKRGQNVTFRCDPISEHNRLYWYRQTLGQGPEFLTYFQNEAQLEKSRLLSDRFSAERPKGSFSTLEIQRTEQGDSAMYLCASSFPGTRIAEQYFGPGTRLTVT.

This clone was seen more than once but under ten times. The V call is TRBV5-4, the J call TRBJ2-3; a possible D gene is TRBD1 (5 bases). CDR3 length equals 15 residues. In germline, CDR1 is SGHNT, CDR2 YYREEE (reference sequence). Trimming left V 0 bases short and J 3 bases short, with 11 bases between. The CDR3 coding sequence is TGTGCCAGCAGCTTGGGGGCCAGGGAAACAGATACGCAGTATTTT. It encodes CASSLGARETDTQYF.

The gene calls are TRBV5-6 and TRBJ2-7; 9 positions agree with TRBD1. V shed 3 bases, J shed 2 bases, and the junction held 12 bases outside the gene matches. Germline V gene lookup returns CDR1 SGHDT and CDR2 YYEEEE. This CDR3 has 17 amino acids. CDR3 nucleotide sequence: TGTGCCAGCAGCTATTACCCCGGGACAGGGACCCCCTACGAGCAGTACTTC. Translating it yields CASSYYPGTGTPYEQYF.

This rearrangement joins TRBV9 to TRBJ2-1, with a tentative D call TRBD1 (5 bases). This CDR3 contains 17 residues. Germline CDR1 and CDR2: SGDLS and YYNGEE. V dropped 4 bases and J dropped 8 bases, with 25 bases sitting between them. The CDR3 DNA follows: TGTGCCAGCAGCCCGACCCTGGGTGACCAGGGATTTTATGAGCAGTTCTTC. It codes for CASSPTLGDQGFYEQFF.

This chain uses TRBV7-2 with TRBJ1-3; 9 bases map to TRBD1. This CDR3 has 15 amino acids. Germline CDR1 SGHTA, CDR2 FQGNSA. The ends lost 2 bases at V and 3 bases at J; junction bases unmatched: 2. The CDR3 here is CASSLNRGRGNTIYF. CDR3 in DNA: TGTGCCAGCAGCTTAAACAGGGGGCGTGGAAACACCATATATTTT.

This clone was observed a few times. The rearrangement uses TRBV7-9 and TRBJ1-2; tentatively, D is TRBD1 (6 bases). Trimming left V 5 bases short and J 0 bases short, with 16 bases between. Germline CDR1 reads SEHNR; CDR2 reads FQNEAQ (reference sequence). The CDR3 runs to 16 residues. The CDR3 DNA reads TGTGCCAGCAGCCCAAAGGGGGTGGGCCCTAACTATGGCTACACCTTC. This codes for CASSPKGVGPNYGYTF. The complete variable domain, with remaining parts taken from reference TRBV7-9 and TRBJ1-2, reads DTGVSQNPRHKITKRGQNVTFRCDPISEHNRLYWYRQTLGQGPEFLTYFQNEAQLEKSRLLSDRFSAERPKGSFSTLEIQRTEQGDSAMYLCASSPKGVGPNYGYTFGSGTRLTVV.

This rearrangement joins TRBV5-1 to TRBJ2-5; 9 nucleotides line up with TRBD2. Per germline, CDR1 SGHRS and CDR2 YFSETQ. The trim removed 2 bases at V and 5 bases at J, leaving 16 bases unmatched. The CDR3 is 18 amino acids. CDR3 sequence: CASSFPEVRAGGMETQYF. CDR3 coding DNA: TGCGCCAGCAGCTTCCCGGAGGTGCGCGCGGGAGGGATGGAGACCCAGTACTTC.

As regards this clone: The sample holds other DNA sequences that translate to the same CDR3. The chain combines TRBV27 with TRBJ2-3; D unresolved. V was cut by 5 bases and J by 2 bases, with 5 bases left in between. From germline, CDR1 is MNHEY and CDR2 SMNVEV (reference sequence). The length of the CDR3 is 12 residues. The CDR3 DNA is TGTGCCAGCAGTCTAAACACAGATACGCAGTATTTT. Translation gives CASSLNTDTQYF.

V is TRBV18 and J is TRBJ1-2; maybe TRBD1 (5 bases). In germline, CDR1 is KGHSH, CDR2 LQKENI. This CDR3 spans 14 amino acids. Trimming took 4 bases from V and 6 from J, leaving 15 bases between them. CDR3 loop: CASSRQGESDGYTF. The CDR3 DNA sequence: TGTGCCAGCTCACGCCAGGGAGAATCGGATGGCTACACCTTC.

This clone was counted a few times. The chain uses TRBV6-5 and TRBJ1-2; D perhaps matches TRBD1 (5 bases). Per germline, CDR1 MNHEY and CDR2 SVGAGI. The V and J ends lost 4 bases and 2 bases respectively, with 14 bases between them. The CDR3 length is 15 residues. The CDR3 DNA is TGTGCCAGCAGTTCCCCCGGCGGGGCCAACTATGGCTACACCTTC. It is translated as CASSSPGGANYGYTF.

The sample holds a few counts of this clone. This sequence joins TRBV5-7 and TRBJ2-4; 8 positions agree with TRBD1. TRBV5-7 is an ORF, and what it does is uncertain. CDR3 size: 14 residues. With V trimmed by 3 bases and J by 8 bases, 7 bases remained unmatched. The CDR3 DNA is TGTGCCAGCAGCTCGACAGGGGACTTAGACATTCAGTACTTC. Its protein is CASSSTGDLDIQYF.